This TCR beta chain appears in the sequencing data of a study of CD8 T cells in Susac syndrome (dated by TCRdb to between 2018 and 2021). Notes on the research overall: The study used repertoire sequencing to test whether antigen drove CD8+ T cell activation and differentiation in Susac syndrome. Broader findings and caveats from the paper: The TCR sequencing and HLA analysis was acknowledged to have included a relatively small number of individuals.

RNA was extracted using the RNeasy kit, and about 0.5 to 1 ug of the RNA was reverse transcribed with random hexamers. The immunoSEQ multiplex PCR assay, which covers 54 Vbeta and 13 Jbeta segments, was used to amplify TCR beta CDR3 regions. To correct PCR amplification bias, a synthetic template baseline was used for both primer optimization and computational correction. For the original study's pipeline: Reads were assigned to V, D and J genes according to IMGT and analyzed in immunoSEQ Analyzer, with only productive sequences retained. Clonality was computed as one minus Shannon entropy normalized by log2 of the number of productive unique sequences. Public and private clones were assessed among the 100 most prevalent clones of each patient and control. Susac-specific clones were defined as absent from healthy and MS cohorts, approximately 1,000 published viral clones and other ImmuneACCESS disease sequences. The public reads were quality trimmed at Q25 with fastp and then assembled into clones with MiXCR by TCRdb, keeping productive beta chains. Entries are consolidated by CDR3 protein sequence, retaining the most common genes and DNA. The V and J calls, along with clone size, are taken from TCRdb and not from the paper's own processing. The sample contains hundreds of thousands of distinct CDR3 sequences, 85% to 95% of them found a single time. The ten most abundant clones make up around 0.08% of the sample.

Comments on this clonotype: What this receptor recognizes is not known. Within one base of it there is no much larger clone, and no base qualities were kept.

Peripheral blood CD8+ and CD4+ T cells from healthy donors, Susac syndrome patients and multiple sclerosis patients were profiled using high-throughput TCR beta sequencing. Treatment-naive patients with stable or active relapsing-remitting disease fulfilling revised McDonald criteria were used as multiple sclerosis controls. Bulk CD8+ and CD4+ T cells were purified by magnetic negative isolation, while CD8+ TEMRA cells were enriched using FACS. Blood was drawn into EDTA tubes, processed within 24 hours, and PBMCs were isolated by density gradient centrifugation. PBMCs destined for TCR sequencing were cryopreserved in liquid nitrogen and later thawed in a 37 °C water bath. A purity of at least 90% was achieved for sorted or isolated CD4+, CD8+ and CD8+ TEMRA cells. Taken from the germline V gene (reference sequence), the CDR1 and CDR2 loops are LNHDA and SQIVND. V loses 7 bases, J loses 9 bases, and the germline ends lie 13 bases apart. The CDR3 runs 12 residues from the cysteine to the phenylalanine. Solely the CDR3 DNA is kept, with 36 bases framed from the first base.

This chain is built from TRBV19 and TRBJ2-1; the D gene could be TRBD1 or TRBD2, each one agreeing over 6 bases. The sequenced material came from CD4+ T cells from PBMCs. The TCR originated in a human donor with multiple sclerosis. The sequenced DNA is TGTGCCAGTAAGTGGGGGGCAGGTGAGCAGTTCTTC. Its product reads: CASKWGAGEQFF.